The rows below give T cell receptor beta chains drawn from one sample of a study of OX40 agonist ivuxolimab in advanced cancers. Repertoires were generated with immunoSEQ multiplex PCR, while TCRdb's copy carries only in-frame clones and drops some. Among about 83,000 clones listed, 91% were seen once. The sample was CD4+ or CD8+ T cells sorted from blood, taken in a trial of the OX40 agonist ivuxolimab. These receptors all come from an adult with an advanced solid tumor such as melanoma, head and neck, liver or kidney cancer. Each CDR3 is given with its conserved first and last residue. The D gene is left open where the match is weak. The size field is filled for only some rows; it gives once, few, many or a size class.

DNA,CDR3,D,J,size,V
TGTGCCAGCAGTTCGGGACAGGGGAGTCAGCCCCAGCATTTT,CASSSGQGSQPQHF,TRBD1,TRBJ1-5,few,TRBV6-5
TGTGCCAGCAGTGTCCGACTAGCGGGCGATTCCTACAATGAGCAGTTCTTC,CASSVRLAGDSYNEQFF,TRBD2,TRBJ2-1,.,TRBV6-1
TGTGCCAGCGTTGAAGGAGGGGGCAATCAGCCCCAGCATTTT,CASVEGGGNQPQHF,.,TRBJ1-5,.,TRBV2
TGTGCCAGCAGTCCTCTCTCTGGAAACACCATATATTTT,CASSPLSGNTIYF,.,TRBJ1-3,.,TRBV14
TGTGCCAGCAGTTTTCCTAGCGGGGGGACAGATACGCAGTATTTT,CASSFPSGGTDTQYF,TRBD2,TRBJ2-3,.,TRBV28
TGTGCCACCAGCAGAGGAGGGGCTATGGATACGCAGTATTTT,CATSRGGAMDTQYF,.,TRBJ2-3,.,TRBV15
TGTGCCAGCTCCGCAGGGTTTAGCACCCTCCACTTT,CASSAGFSTLHF,.,TRBJ1-6,few,TRBV7-9
TGTGCCAGCAGCGTGTCAGGCAGGACCAGGCTCAATGAGCAGTTCTTC,CASSVSGRTRLNEQFF,.,TRBJ2-1,.,TRBV9
TGTGCCAGCAGTCCATCAGAGAACAATGAGCAGTTCTTC,CASSPSENNEQFF,.,TRBJ2-1,.,TRBV7-9
TGTGCCTGGAGTGTACAGGGCAACACTGAAGCTTTCTTT,CAWSVQGNTEAFF,.,TRBJ1-1,.,TRBV30
TGCGCCAGCAGCCAAGCCCTAGCGGGAGGCGAGCAGTTCTTC,CASSQALAGGEQFF,TRBD2,TRBJ2-1,once,TRBV4-3
TGCGCCAGCAGCCTCGGGGACACCATATATTTT,CASSLGDTIYF,.,TRBJ1-3,.,TRBV4-3
TGCGCCAGCAGCCAGGGCCGGGGACTTATCAACTACAATGAGCAGTTCTTC,CASSQGRGLINYNEQFF,.,TRBJ2-1,.,TRBV4-3
TGTGCCAGCACGGCGGGAGGGCCGAATGAGCAGTTCTTC,CASTAGGPNEQFF,TRBD2,TRBJ2-1,.,TRBV6-5
TGTGCCATCAGTGAGTCGGACGCCGGGACAGAGAGTAATTCACCCCTCCACTTT,CAISESDAGTESNSPLHF,TRBD1,TRBJ1-6,.,TRBV10-3
TGTGCCAGCAGTTTTGGGGTCTCTGGGGCCAACGTCCTGACTTTC,CASSFGVSGANVLTF,.,TRBJ2-6,.,TRBV28
TGTGCCAGCAGTTTAGTGGGACCGCAAGAGACCCAGTACTTC,CASSLVGPQETQYF,.,TRBJ2-5,.,TRBV27
TGTGCCAGCAGCTCCCCGCCGGTAGGGGCGGGCTCTGGGGCCAACGTCCTGACTTTC,CASSSPPVGAGSGANVLTF,.,TRBJ2-6,.,TRBV7-8
TGTGCCAGCAGTTTTAAAGGGACAGTAAGACCCAATCAGCCCCAGCATTTT,CASSFKGTVRPNQPQHF,TRBD1,TRBJ1-5,.,TRBV28
TGCGCCAGCAGCCAAGACCCCCTACAGGAGAGCATGAACACTGAAGCTTTCTTT,CASSQDPLQESMNTEAFF,.,TRBJ1-1,.,TRBV4-3
TGTGCCAGCAGTACTAGCACAGATACGCAGTATTTT,CASSTSTDTQYF,.,TRBJ2-3,once,TRBV28
TGTGCCAGCAGTTCCAGCGCGGGTACCTACAATGAGCAGTTCTTC,CASSSSAGTYNEQFF,.,TRBJ2-1,.,TRBV6-6
TGTGCCAGCAGATTGGGGGTCTTGAACACTGAAGCTTTCTTT,CASRLGVLNTEAFF,.,TRBJ1-1,few,TRBV6-5
TGTGCCAGCAGTTTGGTAAGACTAGCGGCCTACAATGAGCAGTTCTTC,CASSLVRLAAYNEQFF,TRBD2,TRBJ2-1,.,TRBV5-8
TGTGCCAGCAGTGAGAGACTTGGGAGGGTGGATACGCAGTATTTT,CASSERLGRVDTQYF,TRBD2,TRBJ2-3,.,TRBV25-1
TGTGCCAGTAGTATAGGAGTGGATATTCCAGATACGCAGTATTTT,CASSIGVDIPDTQYF,.,TRBJ2-3,.,TRBV19
TGCGCCAGCAGCCCGGGACTAGCGGTGAGCACCGGGGAGCTGTTTTTT,CASSPGLAVSTGELFF,TRBD2,TRBJ2-2,.,TRBV4-3
TGTGCCAGCAGGGAGACTTCGAAAAACATTCAGTACTTC,CASRETSKNIQYF,.,TRBJ2-4,once,TRBV28
TGTGCCAGCAGTCCGGGACCTTACACCGGGGAGCTGTTTTTT,CASSPGPYTGELFF,.,TRBJ2-2,.,TRBV6-6
TGTGCCAGCAGCGTTATGGGGACCACAGATACGCAGTATTTT,CASSVMGTTDTQYF,.,TRBJ2-3,once,TRBV9
TGTGCCACCAGCAGAGATCGAGGCCAAGAGACCCAGTACTTC,CATSRDRGQETQYF,.,TRBJ2-5,.,TRBV15
TGTGCCAGCAGTGAAACTTCACTTTTCAATGAGCAGTTCTTC,CASSETSLFNEQFF,.,TRBJ2-1,.,TRBV6-1
TGCAGTGCTAGTTACCCAGATACGCAGTATTTT,CSASYPDTQYF,.,TRBJ2-3,.,TRBV20-1